This TCR beta chain originates from a study of human T cells and chemical hapten exposure. The wider study: Weekly diphenylcyclopropenone doses were given to patients' scalps across the approximately 25-week study.

Time point described: pre-sensitization, week 0. The treatment denotes: therapeutic diphenylcyclopropenone sensitization with weekly scalp DPC. Germline CDR1 reads MNHNY; CDR2 reads SVGAGI (reference sequence). The trim removed 2 bases at V and 7 bases at J, leaving 10 bases unmatched. The CDR3 has 16 amino acids. TCRdb redid the calling of the RACE reads with MiXCR, one entry per CDR3 protein. Of roughly 260,000 distinct CDR3 sequences detected, about 8.6% appear once; the ten largest clones hold roughly 2.5%. The TCR sequence derives from a woman between 35 and 50 years old with alopecia areata. Some clones in this sample may be carry-over from other donors' samples. V gene TRBV6-6 combines with J gene TRBJ2-2; TRBD1 aligns across 7 bases. The sample consisted of whole blood, taken in connection with sensitization to the hapten diphenylcyclopropenone (DPC). DNA of the CDR3: TGTGCCAGCAGTTACATGGTTAGGGGGCATCACGGGGAGCTGTTTTTT. Amino acid sequence: CASSYMVRGHHGELFF.